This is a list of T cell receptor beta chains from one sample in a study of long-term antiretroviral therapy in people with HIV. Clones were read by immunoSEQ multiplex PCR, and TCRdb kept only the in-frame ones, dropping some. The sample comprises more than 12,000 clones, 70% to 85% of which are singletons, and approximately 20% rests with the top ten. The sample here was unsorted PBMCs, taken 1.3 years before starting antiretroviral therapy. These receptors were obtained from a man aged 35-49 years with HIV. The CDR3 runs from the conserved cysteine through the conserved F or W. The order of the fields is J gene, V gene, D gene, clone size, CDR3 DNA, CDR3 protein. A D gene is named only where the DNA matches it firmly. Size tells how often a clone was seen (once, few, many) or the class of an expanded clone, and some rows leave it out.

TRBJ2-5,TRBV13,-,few,TGTGCCAGCAGCTTAGAGGCTAGCCAAGAGACCCAGTACTTC,CASSLEASQETQYF
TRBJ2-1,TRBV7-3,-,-,TGTGCCAGCAGCTTGACTCCAAGCTCCTACAATGAGCAGTTCTTC,CASSLTPSSYNEQFF
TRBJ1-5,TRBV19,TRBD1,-,TGTGCCAGTAGTAGAAGGGACAGGCCTACCAATCAGCCCCAGCATTTT,CASSRRDRPTNQPQHF
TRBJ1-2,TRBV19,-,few,TGTGCCAGTGGGACGTTGGTCTATGGCTACACCTTC,CASGTLVYGYTF
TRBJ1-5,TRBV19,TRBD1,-,TGTGCCAGTAGCGTCACCCCGGGACAGAGGTTTGGCAATCAGCCCCAGCATTTT,CASSVTPGQRFGNQPQHF
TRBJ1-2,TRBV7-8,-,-,TGTGCCAGCAGCTTAGTGTACGGAAACTATGGCTACACCTTC,CASSLVYGNYGYTF
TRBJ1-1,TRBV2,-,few,TGTGCCAGCAGGGGCTACGGGGGTTTTCTTGCTTTCTTT,CASRGYGGFLAFF
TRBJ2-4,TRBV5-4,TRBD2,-,TGTGCCAGCAGCCGAGCGGGGCCCCAAGGTCCTGCCAAAAACATTCAGTACTTC,CASSRAGPQGPAKNIQYF
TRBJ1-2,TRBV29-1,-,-,TGCAGCGTTGGCGGGCAGGGAGGTGGTGGCTACACCTTC,CSVGGQGGGGYTF
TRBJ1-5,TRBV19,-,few,TGTGCCAGTAGTATAGGGGGGCGCGATCAGCCCCAGCATTTT,CASSIGGRDQPQHF
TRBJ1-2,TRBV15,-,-,TGTGCCACCAGCAGAGAAAAGGGTGCTAACTATGGCTACACCTTC,CATSREKGANYGYTF
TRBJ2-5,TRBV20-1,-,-,TGCAGTGCCATGGACCAAGAGACCCAGTACTTC,CSAMDQETQYF
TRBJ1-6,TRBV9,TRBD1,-,TGTGCCAGCAGCGTAGAACAGGGGGGTTCACCCCTCCACTTT,CASSVEQGGSPLHF
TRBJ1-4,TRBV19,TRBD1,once,TGTGCCAGTAGTATTTGGACAGGGGTTTTTGAAAAACTGTTTTTT,CASSIWTGVFEKLFF
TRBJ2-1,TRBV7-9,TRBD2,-,TGTGCCAGCAGCTTACGAGCGGGGGGGCGAGAGGAGCAGTTCTTC,CASSLRAGGREEQFF
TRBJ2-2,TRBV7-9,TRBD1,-,TGTGCCAGCAGCCCCTGGGACAGGATAACCGGGGAGCTGTTTTTT,CASSPWDRITGELFF
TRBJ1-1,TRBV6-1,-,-,TGTGCCAGCAGCCCCGCGGCGGCGGTGGCTGAAGCTTTCTTT,CASSPAAAVAEAFF